Following are 13 T cell receptor beta chains from one sample sequenced in a study of regulatory T cells in long-lasting Graves disease. The TCR beta library used iRepertoire HTBI primers with Arm-PCR amplification of CDR3. Each CDR3 protein is one row after TCRdb ran MiXCR on the multiplex PCR reads. The table lists about 310,000 distinct CDR3 sequences, approximately 20% of them singletons, with 56% in the top ten. Time point of the sample: persistent/refractory GD, antithyroid drugs over 5 years with positive TRAb. RNA extracted from PBMCs served as the sequencing template. The starting material was peripheral blood mononuclear cells (PBMCs), obtained when the disease was refractory, from a patient treated with antithyroid drugs. The receptors shown here come from a female donor with Graves disease.

The chain has TRBV7-9 and TRBJ1-1; D perhaps matches TRBD1 (5 bases). CDR1 and CDR2 (germline): SEHNR, FQNEAQ (reference sequence). This CDR3 spans 13 amino acids. Between the trimmed V and J ends, which lost 0 bases and 4 bases, there was a span of 6 bases. The CDR3 nucleotides are TGTGCCAGCAGCTTAGCGGACACCACTGAAGCTTTCTTT. Translation: CASSLADTTEAFF.

This clonotype was recorded only once. One junction end does not reproduce the germline sequence, and a read error may be involved. This rearrangement joins TRBV5-6 to TRBJ1-2, with TRBD1 identical over 7 bases. Germline V gene data show CDR1 as SGHDT and CDR2 as YYEEEE. The CDR3 covers 17 residues. The CDR3 loop reads CVSSLRPQGGDNYGYTF. CDR3 sequence (DNA): TGTGTCAGCAGCTTGCGACCGCAGGGGGGGGATAACTATGGCTACACCTTC.

The CDR3: CASSQAGTEQFF. The CDR3 DNA reads TGTGCCAGCAGCCAAGCTGGGACGGAGCAGTTCTTC. V usage is TRBV3-1 and J usage is TRBJ2-1; D tentatively fits TRBD1 or TRBD2 (5 bases each). Germline loops: CDR1 LGHDT, CDR2 YNNKEL (reference sequence). Trimming removed 1 base from V and 10 bases from J, with 8 bases in between. The CDR3 loop spans 12 amino acids.

This rearrangement joins TRBV30 to TRBJ2-2; perhaps TRBD2 as D (5 bases). V lost 0 bases, J lost 2 bases, and 7 bases lay in between. Germline CDR1 is GTSNPN and CDR2 is SVGIG (reference sequence). CDR3 length: 14 amino acids. CDR3 in amino acids: CAWSVLDNTGELFF. CDR3 in DNA: TGTGCCTGGAGTGTACTAGACAACACCGGGGAGCTGTTTTTT.

V gene TRBV9 combines with J gene TRBJ1-2, with D possibly matching TRBD1 (6 bases). Germline assignment: CDR1 SGDLS and CDR2 YYNGEE. The CDR3 has 14 amino acids. Deletions cut 3 bases from V and 2 bases from J, with 11 bases between. The CDR3 is CASSAGQGNYGYTF. CDR3 DNA: TGTGCCAGCAGCGCCGGGCAGGGGAACTATGGCTACACCTTC.

This clonotype was picked up a small number of times. This chain joins TRBV9 and TRBJ2-7, with TRBD2 matching 11 bases. Per germline, CDR1 SGDLS and CDR2 YYNGEE. This CDR3 region has 14 residues. The ends lost 4 bases at V and 6 bases at J; junction bases unmatched: 6. The CDR3 DNA sequence: TGTGCCAGCAGCCCCGGGACTAGCGGTCCCGAGCAGTACTTC. Translating gives CASSPGTSGPEQYF.

This clonotype has ten or more counts. The rearrangement links TRBV12-3 or TRBV12-4 to TRBJ2-7; tentative D call: TRBD2 (5 bases). CDR3 length equals 15 residues. V was cut by 3 bases and J by 0 bases, with 12 bases left in between. In DNA form, the CDR3 reads TGTGCCAGCAGTTTTCCCGGGGTTAGCTCCTACGAGCAGTACTTC. Protein product: CASSFPGVSSYEQYF.

This clonotype was observed a few times. The chain uses TRBV28 and TRBJ1-1, with D possibly TRBD1 on 5 matching bases. V lost 6 bases to trimming and J lost 8 bases, with 10 bases between them. Germline V CDR1 and CDR2: MDHEN, SYDVKM. The CDR3 runs 11 residues. The CDR3 loop is CASSPSGEAFF. The DNA for the CDR3 is TGTGCCAGCAGCCCATCAGGGGAAGCTTTCTTT.

The V call is TRBV19, the J call TRBJ1-5; possible D gene TRBD1, 5 bases. The CDR3 totals 13 residues. Germline V gene sequence: CDR1 LNHDA, CDR2 SQIVND (reference sequence). Trimming removed 9 bases at V and 1 base at J, with 10 bases between. The CDR3 sequence is CARTEISNQPQHF. DNA for the CDR3: TGTGCCAGGACAGAAATAAGCAATCAGCCCCAGCATTTT.

This clonotype was counted ten times or more. This rearrangement joins TRBV15 to TRBJ2-7; D is possibly TRBD2 (6 bases). CDR3 length: 16 residues. The germline V gene has CDR1 LNHNV and CDR2 YYDKDF (reference sequence). Trimming left V 1 base short and J 3 bases short, with 16 bases between. CDR3 residues: CATSRVLDRRGYEQYF. CDR3 bases: TGTGCCACCAGCAGAGTACTCGATCGGCGGGGCTACGAGCAGTACTTC.

The chain carries TRBV5-5 and TRBJ2-1; D is uncertain. The CDR3 consists of 13 residues. Trimming removed 3 bases at V and 6 bases at J, with 10 bases between. Germline assignment: CDR1 SGHKS and CDR2 YYEKEE (reference sequence). The CDR3 region is CASSSVLSNEQFF. CDR3 coding DNA: TGTGCCAGCAGCTCTGTCCTAAGCAATGAGCAGTTCTTC. Full variable domain (remainder filled in from reference TRBV5-5 and TRBJ2-1): DAGVTQSPTHLIKTRGQQVTLRCSPISGHKSVSWYQQVLGQGPQFIFQYYEKEERGRGNFPDRFSARQFPNYSSELNVNALLLGDSALYLCASSSVLSNEQFFGPGTRLTVL.

This chain links TRBV12-3 or TRBV12-4 with TRBJ1-5; D unresolved. V lost 4 bases and J 5 bases, leaving 15 bases between the germline ends. The CDR3 runs to 15 residues. The CDR3 DNA reads TGTGCCAGCAGTTCGGAACGTACACCCCATCAGCCCCAGCATTTT. This gives the protein CASSSERTPHQPQHF.

Remarks on this clonotype: This may be a read error, as it is one base from a much larger clone. The chain is built from TRBV28 and TRBJ1-1; perhaps TRBD1 as D (5 bases). The CDR3 covers 13 residues. The V end lost 8 bases, the J end lost 4 bases, and 14 bases lay between the germline ends. The germline CDR1 and CDR2 sequences are MDHEN and SYDVKM. DNA of the CDR3: TGTGCCAGCGCGCTGATAACAGGCACTGAAGCTTTCTTT. Its protein product is CASALITGTEAFF.